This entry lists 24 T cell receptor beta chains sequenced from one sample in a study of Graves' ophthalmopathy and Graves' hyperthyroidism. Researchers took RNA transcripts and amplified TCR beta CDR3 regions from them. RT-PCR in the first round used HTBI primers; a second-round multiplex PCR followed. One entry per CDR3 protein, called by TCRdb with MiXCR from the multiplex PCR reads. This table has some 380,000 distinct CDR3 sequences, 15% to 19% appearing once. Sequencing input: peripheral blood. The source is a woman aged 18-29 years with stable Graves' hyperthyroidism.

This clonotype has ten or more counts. CDR3: CASIDWNYGYTF. CDR3 nucleotide sequence: TGTGCCAGCATCGACTGGAACTATGGCTACACCTTC. This chain uses TRBV6-2 or TRBV6-3 with TRBJ1-2; D not certain. The germline CDR1 and CDR2 sequences are MNHEY and SVGEGT. V dropped 7 bases and J dropped 2 bases, with 8 bases sitting between them. This CDR3 is 12 amino acids long.

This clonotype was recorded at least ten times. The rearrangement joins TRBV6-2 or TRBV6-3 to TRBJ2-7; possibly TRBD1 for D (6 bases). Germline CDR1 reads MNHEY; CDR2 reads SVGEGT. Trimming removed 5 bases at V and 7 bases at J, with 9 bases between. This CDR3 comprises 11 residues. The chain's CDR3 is CASSIGTEQYF. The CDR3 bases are TGTGCCAGCAGTATCGGGACAGAGCAGTACTTC.

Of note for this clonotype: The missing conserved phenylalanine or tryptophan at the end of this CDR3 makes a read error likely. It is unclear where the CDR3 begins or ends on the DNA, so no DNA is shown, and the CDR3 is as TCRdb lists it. CDR3 in amino acids: CASSEMEGADTEACV. The chain has TRBV6-1 and TRBJ1-1; TRBD1 is taken as the D call from the table, unchecked against the DNA. Germline V CDR1 and CDR2: MNHNS, SASEGT. The CDR3 comprises 15 residues, both ends counted.

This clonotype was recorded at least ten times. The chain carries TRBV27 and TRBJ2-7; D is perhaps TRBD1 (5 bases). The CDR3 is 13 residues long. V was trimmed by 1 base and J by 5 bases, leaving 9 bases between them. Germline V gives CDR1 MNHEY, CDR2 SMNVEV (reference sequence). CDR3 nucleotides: TGTGCCAGCAGTTTATTCCCAGGGAACGAGCAGTACTTC. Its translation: CASSLFPGNEQYF.

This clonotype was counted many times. This chain's CDR3 is CASLGQNTEAFF. DNA for the CDR3: TGTGCCAGCCTGGGACAGAACACTGAAGCTTTCTTT. The chain combines TRBV2 with TRBJ1-1, with D possibly TRBD1 on 6 matching bases. The V end lost 8 bases, the J end lost 1 base, and 8 bases lay between the germline ends. The germline V gene encodes CDR1 SNHLY and CDR2 FYNNEI. The length of the CDR3 is 12 residues.

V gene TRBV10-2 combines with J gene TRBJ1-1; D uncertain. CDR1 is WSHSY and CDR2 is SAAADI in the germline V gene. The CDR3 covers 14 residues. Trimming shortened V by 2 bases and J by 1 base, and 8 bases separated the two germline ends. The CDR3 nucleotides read TGCGCCAGCAGTGAGACCGGATGGAACACTGAAGCTTTCTTT. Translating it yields CASSETGWNTEAFF.

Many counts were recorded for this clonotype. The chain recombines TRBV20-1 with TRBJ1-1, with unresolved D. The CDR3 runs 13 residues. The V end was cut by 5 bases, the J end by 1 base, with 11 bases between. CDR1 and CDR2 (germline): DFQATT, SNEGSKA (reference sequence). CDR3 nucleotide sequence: TGCAGTGCTTTTTCCGACGCGAACACTGAAGCTTTCTTT. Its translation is CSAFSDANTEAFF.

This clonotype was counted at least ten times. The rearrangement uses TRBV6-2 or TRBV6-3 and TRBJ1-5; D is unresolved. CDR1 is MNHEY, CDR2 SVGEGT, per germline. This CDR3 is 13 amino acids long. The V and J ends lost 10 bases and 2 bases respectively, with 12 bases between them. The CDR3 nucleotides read TGTGCCACCGAGAAATCGGGCAATCAGCCCCAGCATTTT. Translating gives CATEKSGNQPQHF.

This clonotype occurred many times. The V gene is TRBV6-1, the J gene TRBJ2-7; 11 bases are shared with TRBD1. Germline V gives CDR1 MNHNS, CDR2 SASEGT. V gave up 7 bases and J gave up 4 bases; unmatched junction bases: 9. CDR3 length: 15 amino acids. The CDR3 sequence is CASTVGQGAKYEQYF. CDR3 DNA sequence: TGTGCCAGCACCGTTGGACAGGGGGCAAAGTACGAGCAGTACTTC.

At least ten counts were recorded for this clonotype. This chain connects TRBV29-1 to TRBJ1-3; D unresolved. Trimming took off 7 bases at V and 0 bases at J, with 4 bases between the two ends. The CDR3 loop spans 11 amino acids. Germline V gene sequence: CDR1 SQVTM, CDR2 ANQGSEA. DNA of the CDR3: TGCAGCGGAGGCTCTGGAAACACCATATATTTT. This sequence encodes CSGGSGNTIYF.

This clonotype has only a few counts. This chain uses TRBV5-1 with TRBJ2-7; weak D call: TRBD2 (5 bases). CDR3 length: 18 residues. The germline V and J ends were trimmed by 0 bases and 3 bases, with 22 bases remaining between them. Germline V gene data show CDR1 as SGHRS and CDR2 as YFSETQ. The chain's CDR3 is CASSLAPLGLYELYEQYF. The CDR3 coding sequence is TGCGCCAGCAGCTTGGCCCCTCTAGGACTTTACGAACTCTACGAGCAGTACTTC. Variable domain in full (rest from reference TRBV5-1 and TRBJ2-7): KAGVTQTPRYLIKTRGQQVTLSCSPISGHRSVSWYQQTPGQGLQFLFEYFSETQRNKGNFPGRFSGRQFSNSRSEMNVSTLELGDSALYLCASSLAPLGLYELYEQYFGPGTRLTVT.

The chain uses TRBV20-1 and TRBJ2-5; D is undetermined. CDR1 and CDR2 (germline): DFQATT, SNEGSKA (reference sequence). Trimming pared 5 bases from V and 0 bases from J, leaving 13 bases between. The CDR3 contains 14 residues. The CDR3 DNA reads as TGCAGTGCTGAAACCCCAACGTACCAAGAGACCCAGTACTTC. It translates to CSAETPTYQETQYF.

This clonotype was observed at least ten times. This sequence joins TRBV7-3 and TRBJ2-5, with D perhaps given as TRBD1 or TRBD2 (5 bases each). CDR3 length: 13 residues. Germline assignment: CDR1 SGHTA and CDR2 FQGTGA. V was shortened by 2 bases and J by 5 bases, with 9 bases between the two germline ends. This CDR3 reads CASSLARDETQYF. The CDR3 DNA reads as TGTGCCAGCAGCTTAGCCAGGGACGAGACCCAGTACTTC.

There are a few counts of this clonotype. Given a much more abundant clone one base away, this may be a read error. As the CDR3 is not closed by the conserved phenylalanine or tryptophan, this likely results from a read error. CDR3 nucleotides: TGCGCCAGCAGCCGAGGGGACAGCTTCTACGAGCAGTACCTC. Its translation is CASSRGDSFYEQYL. V and J are TRBV5-1 and TRBJ2-7; 7 bases line up with TRBD1. The CDR3 consists of 14 residues. The germline CDR1 and CDR2 sequences are SGHRS and YFSETQ. J lost 3 bases, V lost 4 bases, and 7 bases had no gene match.

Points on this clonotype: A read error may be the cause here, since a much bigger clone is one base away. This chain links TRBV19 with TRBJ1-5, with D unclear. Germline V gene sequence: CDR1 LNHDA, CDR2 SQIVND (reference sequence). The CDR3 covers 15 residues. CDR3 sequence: CASSIWAAGDQPQDF. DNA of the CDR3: TGTGCCAGTAGTATTTGGGCAGCCGGCGACCAGCCCCAGGATTTT.

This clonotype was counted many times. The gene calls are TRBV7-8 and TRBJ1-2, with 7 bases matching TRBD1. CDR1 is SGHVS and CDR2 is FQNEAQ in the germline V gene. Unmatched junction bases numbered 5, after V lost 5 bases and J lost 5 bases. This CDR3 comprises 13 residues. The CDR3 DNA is TGTGCCAGCAGCCATCGACAGGGATATGGCTACACCTTC. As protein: CASSHRQGYGYTF.

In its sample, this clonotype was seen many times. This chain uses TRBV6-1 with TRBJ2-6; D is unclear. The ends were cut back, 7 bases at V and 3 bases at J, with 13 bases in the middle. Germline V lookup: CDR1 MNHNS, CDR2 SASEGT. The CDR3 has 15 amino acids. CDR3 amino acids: CASTRVGDGANVLTF. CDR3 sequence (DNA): TGTGCCAGCACCCGGGTGGGCGATGGGGCCAACGTCCTGACTTTC.

The CDR3 here is CASSLNRAHGNYGYTF. The CDR3 nucleotides are TGTGCCAGCAGTTTAAATCGGGCTCACGGTAACTATGGCTACACCTTC. This chain links TRBV12-3 or TRBV12-4 with TRBJ1-2; D unresolved. The germline V and J ends were trimmed by 2 bases and 1 base, with 14 bases remaining between them. CDR3 length equals 16 residues.

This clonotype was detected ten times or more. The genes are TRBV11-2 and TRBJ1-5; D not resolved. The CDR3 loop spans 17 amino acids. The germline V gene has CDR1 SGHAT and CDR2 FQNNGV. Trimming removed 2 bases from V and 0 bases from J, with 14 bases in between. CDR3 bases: TGTGCCAGCAGCTTAAGTTGGAGGACGTTTAGCAATCAGCCCCAGCATTTT. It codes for CASSLSWRTFSNQPQHF.

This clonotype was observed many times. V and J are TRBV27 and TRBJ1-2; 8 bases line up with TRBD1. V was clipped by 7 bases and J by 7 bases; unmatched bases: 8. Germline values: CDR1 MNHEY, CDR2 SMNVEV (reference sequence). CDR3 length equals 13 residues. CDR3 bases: TGTGCCAGCAAAGATCTAGGACAGGGTGGCTACACCTTC. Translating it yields CASKDLGQGGYTF.

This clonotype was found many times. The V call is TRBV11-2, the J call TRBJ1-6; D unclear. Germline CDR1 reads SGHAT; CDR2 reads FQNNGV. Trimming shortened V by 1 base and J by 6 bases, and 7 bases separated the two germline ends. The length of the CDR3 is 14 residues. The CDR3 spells CASSLAAPNSPLHF. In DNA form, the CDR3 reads TGTGCCAGCAGCTTAGCGGCTCCTAATTCACCCCTCCACTTT.

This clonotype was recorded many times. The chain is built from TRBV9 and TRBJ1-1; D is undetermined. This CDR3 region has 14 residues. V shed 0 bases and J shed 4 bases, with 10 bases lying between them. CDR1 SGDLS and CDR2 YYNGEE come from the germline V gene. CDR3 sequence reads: CASSVGSQATEAFF. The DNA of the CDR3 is TGTGCCAGCAGCGTAGGTTCCCAGGCCACTGAAGCTTTCTTT.

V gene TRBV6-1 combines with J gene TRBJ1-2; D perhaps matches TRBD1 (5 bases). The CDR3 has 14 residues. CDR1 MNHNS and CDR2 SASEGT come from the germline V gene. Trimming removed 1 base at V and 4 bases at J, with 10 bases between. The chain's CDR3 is CASSEGQGGYGYTF. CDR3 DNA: TGTGCCAGCAGTGAAGGTCAGGGAGGCTATGGCTACACCTTC.

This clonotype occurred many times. The CDR3 sequence: CASSSPDRVNSPLHF. CDR3 DNA sequence: TGTGCCAGCAGCTCCCCGGACAGAGTTAATTCACCCCTCCACTTT. V is TRBV7-9 and J is TRBJ1-6; D might be TRBD1 (6 bases). This CDR3 is built from 15 residues. The germline V gene has CDR1 SEHNR and CDR2 FQNEAQ (reference sequence). V lost 4 bases and J lost 6, with 13 bases in between.